This entry describes one T cell receptor beta chain. The sample originates from a study of T cells in Graves' hyperthyroidism and ophthalmopathy. V was clipped by 5 bases and J by 3 bases; unmatched bases: 8. The length of the CDR3 is 15 residues. CDR1 SGHAT and CDR2 FQNNGV come from the germline V gene. Template material for amplifying TCR beta CDR3 regions consisted of RNA transcripts. With the HTBI primer set, the TCR CDR3 went through a first round of RT-PCR. TCRdb called the multiplex PCR reads again in MiXCR, with one record for every CDR3 protein. In the table there are 250,000 or so distinct CDR3 sequences, about 14% of which are singletons.

The specimen sequenced was blood. The chain has TRBV11-2 and TRBJ1-2; 8 bases are shared with TRBD1. This receptor was obtained from a middle-aged woman with Graves' hyperthyroidism that later progressed to Graves' ophthalmopathy. The CDR3, as DNA: TGTGCCAGCAGCCGCCGGGACAGGACTTACTATGGCTACACCTTC. This translates into CASSRRDRTYYGYTF.